This TCR beta chain came from a study of cytomegalovirus exposure and HLA in healthy donors. As to this clone: The antigen is undetermined.

The PCR employed 60 Vbeta primers together with 13 Jbeta primers. Profiling relied on immunoSEQ multiplex PCR, and the TCRdb table lists in-frame clones only, not all of them. The data contain 99,000 or so clones, about three quarters of them seen just once; the ten biggest clones take up roughly a sixth. Trimming cost V 5 bases and J 0 bases, with 10 bases left between them. This CDR3 has 13 amino acids. Germline V gene lookup returns CDR1 GTSNPN and CDR2 SVGIG (reference sequence). Study-wide findings and caveats: Likely technical artifact: a cluster of highly shared sequence variants. HLA alleles showed associations with 15,000 to 20,000 TCR beta sequences in a later analysis, at a 0.05 false discovery rate. Some V segments could not be told apart, so they were left out, TRBV6-2 and TRBV6-3 among them.

Sequenced input: PBMCs. This chain connects TRBV30 to TRBJ1-1; D might be TRBD1 (6 bases). The receptor was isolated from a man aged 55 to 70 in good health and CMV-seropositive. The CDR3 coding sequence is TGTGCCTGGGAGGACAGTATGAACACTGAAGCTTTCTTT. This gives the protein CAWEDSMNTEAFF.